The 10 T cell receptor beta chains listed next were all sequenced from one sample in a study of blood T cell repertoires in COVID-19. The repertoire was sequenced with immunoSEQ multiplex PCR; TCRdb's copy has only in-frame clones and lacks some. The table lists around 200,000 clones, about 85% of them singletons. The sequenced material came from PBMCs or T cells enriched from blood (not recorded which). The receptors here all came from a man aged 40-50 years who had recovered from COVID-19.

This sequence joins TRBV10-3 and TRBJ2-5, with 11 bases matching TRBD2. The CDR3 contains 16 residues. Germline V gene data show CDR1 as ENHRY and CDR2 as SYGVKD. V was pared by 5 bases and J by 4 bases, with 9 bases of the junction left unmatched. This chain's CDR3 is CAISNLSGRATETQYF. CDR3 coding DNA: TGTGCCATCAGTAACCTTAGCGGGAGGGCCACAGAGACCCAGTACTTC.

The rearrangement uses TRBV30 and TRBJ1-6; TRBD1 is a possible D gene (6 bases). Trimming removed 5 bases from V and 11 bases from J, with 16 bases in between. The germline gives CDR1 GTSNPN, CDR2 SVGIG (reference sequence). The length of the CDR3 is 13 residues. CDR3 residues: CAWVHSQGTPLHF. The CDR3 DNA is TGTGCCTGGGTCCACTCACAGGGTACACCCCTCCACTTT.

The chain joins TRBV2 to TRBJ1-6; D uncertain. There are 18 residues in the CDR3. Germline assignment: CDR1 SNHLY and CDR2 FYNNEI. Trimming stripped 3 bases from V and 1 base from J, with 16 bases between. CDR3 DNA: TGTGCCAGCAGTGACTTAATTTCGGGATTATCCTATAATTCACCCCTCCACTTT. It is translated as CASSDLISGLSYNSPLHF.

This sequence joins TRBV5-6 and TRBJ2-7, with TRBD2 matching 9 bases. Germline V gene data show CDR1 as SGHDT and CDR2 as YYEEEE. The CDR3 runs to 15 residues. Trimming took 3 bases from V and 4 from J; bases not matched to a gene: 8. Here the CDR3 DNA reads TGTGCCAGCAGCTATAGTCTAGCGGGATCATACGAGCAGTACTTC. This encodes CASSYSLAGSYEQYF.

This chain connects TRBV5-1 to TRBJ1-2, with D possibly being TRBD1 (5 bases). Trimming cost V 0 bases and J 4 bases, with 13 bases left between them. This CDR3 has 15 residues. The germline CDR1 and CDR2 sequences are SGHRS and YFSETQ. CDR3 protein: CASSLGQNPPYGYTF. The DNA for the CDR3 is TGCGCCAGCAGCTTGGGACAGAACCCTCCCTATGGCTACACCTTC.

This clone was found once. The chain joins TRBV27 to TRBJ2-1; 10 bases align to TRBD1. CDR3 length: 19 residues. Trimming cost V 4 bases and J 2 bases; bases outside gene matches: 14. Germline CDR1 reads MNHEY; CDR2 reads SMNVEV (reference sequence). CDR3 protein: CASSSVDRGRPGPYNEQFF. The DNA of the CDR3 is TGTGCCAGCAGTTCCGTCGACAGGGGGCGTCCTGGGCCCTACAATGAGCAGTTCTTC.

The chain links TRBV10-3 to TRBJ2-3, with 12 bases aligning to TRBD1. The V gene's germline CDR1 is ENHRY and CDR2 SYGVKD. The CDR3 sequence is 14 residues long. V was clipped by 6 bases and J by 6 bases; unmatched bases: 4. The DNA of the CDR3 is TGTGCCATCAGCGGGACAGGGGGCGGGGATACGCAGTATTTT. It is translated as CAISGTGGGDTQYF.

This chain uses TRBV10-1 with TRBJ2-1; 10 bases align to TRBD2. The CDR3 consists of 16 residues. After removal of 6 bases from V and 0 bases from J, the junction contained 5 bases not matched to a gene. The germline V gene encodes CDR1 WNHNN and CDR2 SYGVQD (reference sequence). The CDR3: CASRGTSESSYNEQFF. As DNA, the CDR3 is TGCGCCAGCAGGGGGACTAGCGAGAGCTCCTACAATGAGCAGTTCTTC.

The V call is TRBV18, the J call TRBJ1-4; 10 bases agree with TRBD1. The CDR3 has 14 amino acids. V was pared by 4 bases and J by 6 bases, with 2 bases of the junction left unmatched. CDR1 KGHSH and CDR2 LQKENI come from the germline V gene. The CDR3 DNA reads as TGTGCCAGCTCACAAGGACAGGGGGATGAAAAACTGTTTTTT. Amino acid sequence: CASSQGQGDEKLFF.

This rearrangement joins TRBV6-5 to TRBJ1-2; D possibly corresponds to TRBD1 (5 bases). The CDR3 sequence is 14 residues long. V lost 1 base and J 6 bases, leaving 12 bases between the germline ends. CDR1 and CDR2 from the germline V gene are MNHEY and SVGAGI. The CDR3 sequence is CASSYLAGKDGYTF. DNA for the CDR3: TGTGCCAGCAGTTACTTGGCAGGGAAGGATGGCTACACCTTC.